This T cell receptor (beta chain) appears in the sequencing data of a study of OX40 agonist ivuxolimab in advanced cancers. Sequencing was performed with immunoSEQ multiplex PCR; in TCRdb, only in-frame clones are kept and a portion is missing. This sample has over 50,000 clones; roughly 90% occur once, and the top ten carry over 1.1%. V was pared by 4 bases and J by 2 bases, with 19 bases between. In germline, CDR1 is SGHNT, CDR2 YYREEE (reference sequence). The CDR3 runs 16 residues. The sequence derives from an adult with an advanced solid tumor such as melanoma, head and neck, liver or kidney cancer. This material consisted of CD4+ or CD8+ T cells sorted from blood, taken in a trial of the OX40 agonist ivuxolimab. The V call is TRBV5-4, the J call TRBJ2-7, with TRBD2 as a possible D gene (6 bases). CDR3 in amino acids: CASSNLQRERTYEQYF. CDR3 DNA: TGTGCCAGCAGCAACTTACAACGGGAGCGAACCTACGAGCAGTACTTC.